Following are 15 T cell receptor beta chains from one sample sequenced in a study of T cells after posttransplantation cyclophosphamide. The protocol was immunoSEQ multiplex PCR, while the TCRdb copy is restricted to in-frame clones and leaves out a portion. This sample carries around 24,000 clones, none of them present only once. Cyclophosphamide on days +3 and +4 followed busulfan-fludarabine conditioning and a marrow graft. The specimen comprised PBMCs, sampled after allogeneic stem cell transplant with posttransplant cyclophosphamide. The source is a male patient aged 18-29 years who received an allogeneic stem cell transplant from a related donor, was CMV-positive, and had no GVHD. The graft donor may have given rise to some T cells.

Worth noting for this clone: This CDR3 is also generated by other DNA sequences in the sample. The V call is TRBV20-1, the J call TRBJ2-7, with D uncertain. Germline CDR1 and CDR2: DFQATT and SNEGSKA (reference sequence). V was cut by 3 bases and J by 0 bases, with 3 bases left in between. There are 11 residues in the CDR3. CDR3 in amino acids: CSASGSYEQYF. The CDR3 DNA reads TGCAGTGCTAGCGGCTCCTACGAGCAGTACTTC.

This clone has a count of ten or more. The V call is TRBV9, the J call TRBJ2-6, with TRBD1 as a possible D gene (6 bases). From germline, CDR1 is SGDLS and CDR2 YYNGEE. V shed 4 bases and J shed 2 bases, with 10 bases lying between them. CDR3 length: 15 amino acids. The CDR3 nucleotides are TGTGCCAGCAGCATAACAGGGACTGGGGCCAACGTCCTGACTTTC. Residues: CASSITGTGANVLTF.

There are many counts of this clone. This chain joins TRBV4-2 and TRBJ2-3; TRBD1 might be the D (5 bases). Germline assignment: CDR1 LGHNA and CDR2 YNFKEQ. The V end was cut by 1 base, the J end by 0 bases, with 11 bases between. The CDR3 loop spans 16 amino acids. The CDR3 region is CASSQVKGASTDTQYF. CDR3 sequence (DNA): TGTGCCAGCAGCCAAGTAAAAGGGGCTAGCACAGATACGCAGTATTTT.

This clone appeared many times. CDR3 protein: CASSYSTGRPEETQYF. The CDR3 DNA is TGTGCCAGCAGTTATAGCACAGGGCGCCCCGAAGAGACCCAGTACTTC. The chain recombines TRBV28 with TRBJ2-5, with D perhaps matching TRBD1 (6 bases). The V gene's germline CDR1 is MDHEN and CDR2 SYDVKM. Trimming left V 4 bases short and J 3 bases short, with 18 bases between. The CDR3 spans 16 residues.

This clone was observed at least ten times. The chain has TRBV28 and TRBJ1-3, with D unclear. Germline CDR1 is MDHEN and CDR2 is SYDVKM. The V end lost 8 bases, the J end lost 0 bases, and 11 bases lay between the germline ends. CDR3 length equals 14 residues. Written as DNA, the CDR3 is TGTGCCAGCGGGTTATGGAGCTCTGGAAACACCATATATTTT. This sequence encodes CASGLWSSGNTIYF.

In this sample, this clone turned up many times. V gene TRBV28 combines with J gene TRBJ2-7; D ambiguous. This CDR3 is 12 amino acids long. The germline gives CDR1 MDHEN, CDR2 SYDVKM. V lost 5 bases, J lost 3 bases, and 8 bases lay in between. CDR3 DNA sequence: TGTGCCAGCAGTGTCAACAGCTACGAGCAGTACTTC. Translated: CASSVNSYEQYF.

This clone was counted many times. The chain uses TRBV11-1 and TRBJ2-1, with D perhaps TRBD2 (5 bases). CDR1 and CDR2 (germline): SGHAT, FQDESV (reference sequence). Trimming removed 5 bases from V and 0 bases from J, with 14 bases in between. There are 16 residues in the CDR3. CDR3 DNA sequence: TGTGCCAGCAGCATATCAGCGGAGGTCTCCTACAATGAGCAGTTCTTC. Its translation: CASSISAEVSYNEQFF.

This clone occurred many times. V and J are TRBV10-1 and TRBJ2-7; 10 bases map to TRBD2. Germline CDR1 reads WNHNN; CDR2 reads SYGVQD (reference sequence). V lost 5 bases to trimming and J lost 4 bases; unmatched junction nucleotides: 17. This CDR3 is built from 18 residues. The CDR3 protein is CASSKVRASSGGVYEQYF. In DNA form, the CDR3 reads TGCGCCAGCAGTAAAGTCCGGGCGTCGAGCGGGGGGGTATACGAGCAGTACTTC.

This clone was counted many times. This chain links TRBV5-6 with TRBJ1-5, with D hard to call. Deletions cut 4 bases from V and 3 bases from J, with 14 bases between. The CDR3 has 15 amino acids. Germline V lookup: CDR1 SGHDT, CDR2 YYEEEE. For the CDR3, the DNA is TGTGCCAGCAGCCAAACACCCCATGCCAATCAGCCCCAGCATTTT. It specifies CASSQTPHANQPQHF.

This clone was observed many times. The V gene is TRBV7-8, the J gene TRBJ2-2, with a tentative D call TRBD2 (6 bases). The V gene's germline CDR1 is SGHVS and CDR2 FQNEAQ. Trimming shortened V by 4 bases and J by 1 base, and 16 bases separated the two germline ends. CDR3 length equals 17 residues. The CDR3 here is CASSYPRGWGNTGELFF. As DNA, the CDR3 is TGTGCCAGCAGCTATCCGCGGGGTTGGGGGAACACCGGGGAGCTGTTTTTT.

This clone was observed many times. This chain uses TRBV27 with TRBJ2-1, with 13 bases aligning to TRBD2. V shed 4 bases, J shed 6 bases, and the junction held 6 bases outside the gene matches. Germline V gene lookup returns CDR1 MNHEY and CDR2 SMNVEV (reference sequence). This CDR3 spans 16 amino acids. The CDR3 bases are TGTGCCAGCAGTTCCCTACTAGCGGGAGGGCCCAATGAGCAGTTCTTC. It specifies CASSSLLAGGPNEQFF.

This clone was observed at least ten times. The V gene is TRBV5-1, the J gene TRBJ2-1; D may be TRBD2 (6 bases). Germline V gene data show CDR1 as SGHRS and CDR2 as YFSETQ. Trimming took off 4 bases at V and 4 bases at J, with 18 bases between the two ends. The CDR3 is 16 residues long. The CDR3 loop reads CASSPPLSGEYNEQFF. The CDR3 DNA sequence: TGCGCCAGCAGCCCTCCCCTTAGCGGAGAGTACAATGAGCAGTTCTTC.

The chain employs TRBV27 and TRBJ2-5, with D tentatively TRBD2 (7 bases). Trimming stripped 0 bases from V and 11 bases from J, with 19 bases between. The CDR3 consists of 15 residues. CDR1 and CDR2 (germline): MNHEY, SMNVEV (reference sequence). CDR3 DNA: TGTGCCAGCAGTTTATCTGTTCGGGGGGCAGGGGAGCAGTACTTC. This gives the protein CASSLSVRGAGEQYF.

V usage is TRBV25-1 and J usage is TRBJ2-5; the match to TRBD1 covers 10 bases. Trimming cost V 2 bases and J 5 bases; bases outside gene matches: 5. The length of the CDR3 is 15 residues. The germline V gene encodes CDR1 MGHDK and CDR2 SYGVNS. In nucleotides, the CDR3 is TGTGCCAGCAGTGAACTTGGACAGGGGGAGGAGACCCAGTACTTC. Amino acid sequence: CASSELGQGEETQYF.

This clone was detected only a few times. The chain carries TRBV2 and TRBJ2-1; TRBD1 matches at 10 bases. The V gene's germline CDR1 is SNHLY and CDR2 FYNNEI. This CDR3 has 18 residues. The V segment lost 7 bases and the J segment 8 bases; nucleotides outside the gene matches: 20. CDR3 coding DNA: TGTGCCAGCACGGTTACCCCTGGGGGACAGGGGTTTATGTATGAGCAGTTCTTC. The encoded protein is CASTVTPGGQGFMYEQFF.